This TCR beta chain originates from a study of molecular identifiers for immune sequencing clone quantification. The CDR3 is made up of 15 amino acids. V trimming: 4 bases; J trimming: 0 bases; junction bases outside the gene matches: 5. Per germline, CDR1 DFQATT and CDR2 SNEGSKA (reference sequence). In TCRdb, the PCR reads were re-called with MiXCR into one record per CDR3 protein. Of 400,000 to 600,000 distinct CDR3 sequences in the sample, about 26% were seen once. The CD8+CD4-CCR7+CD45RA+ phenotype defined the sorted naive CD8 T cells. Study results and limitations: Over 97% of effector molecules, but under 1% in naive cells, were held by clones with more than 20 RNA copies.

On this clonotype: Its antigen is undetermined.

Sample: naive CD8+ T cells from blood, with Jurkat cell RNA spiked in. The sample's subset: FACS-sorted CD8+CD4-CCR7+CD45RA+ naive T cells. The V and J genes are TRBV20-1 and TRBJ1-5; TRBD1 matches at 8 bases. The TCR was taken from a human donor in good health. Some libraries in this study had Jurkat cell RNA spiked in. The CDR3 bases are TGCAGTGCTATCCGGGACAGGAATAGCAATCAGCCCCAGCATTTT. Its protein is CSAIRDRNSNQPQHF.